Shown below are 4 T cell receptor beta chains from a single sample sequenced in a study of blood T cell repertoires in COVID-19. Only in-frame clones appear in the TCRdb table, and some are missing; sequencing was by immunoSEQ multiplex PCR. The sample lists fewer than 35,000 clones, around 82% seen once, with roughly 2% in the top ten. Sequenced: peripheral blood. The origin of the receptors is a man of 80 years or more with active or convalescent COVID-19.

This chain uses TRBV20-1 with TRBJ2-3; TRBD2 matches at 8 bases. The length of the CDR3 is 15 residues. The V and J ends lost 3 bases and 5 bases, in that order; junction bases with no gene match: 10. Germline lookup yields CDR1 DFQATT and CDR2 SNEGSKA (reference sequence). This CDR3 reads CSASGTSGRGDTQYF. As DNA, the CDR3 is TGCAGTGCTAGTGGTACTAGCGGCCGAGGAGATACGCAGTATTTT.

The J gene is TRBJ2-3, the V gene TRBV5-1; TRBD2 agrees at 10 bases. V gave up 2 bases and J gave up 4 bases; unmatched junction bases: 7. This CDR3 has 16 amino acids. Germline V gene lookup returns CDR1 SGHRS and CDR2 YFSETQ. The DNA for the CDR3 is TGCGCCAGCAGCTTAAGCGGGAGGGCGGGTGCAGATACGCAGTATTTT. It encodes CASSLSGRAGADTQYF.

This clone showed up just once. The genes are TRBV2 and TRBJ2-3; D is undetermined. Germline V lookup: CDR1 SNHLY, CDR2 FYNNEI. The length of the CDR3 is 15 residues. Trimming stripped 8 bases from V and 0 bases from J, with 15 bases between. CDR3 DNA sequence: TGTGCCAGCGGCCGTTTTCAGTTCAGCACAGATACGCAGTATTTT. Protein product: CASGRFQFSTDTQYF.

The chain carries TRBV7-9 and TRBJ2-3; 7 bases line up with TRBD2. Germline CDR1 and CDR2: SEHNR and FQNEAQ (reference sequence). V lost 3 bases to trimming and J lost 4 bases; unmatched junction nucleotides: 4. The CDR3 is 14 amino acids. This CDR3 reads CASSFGLGADTQYF. In DNA form, the CDR3 reads TGTGCCAGCAGCTTTGGACTAGGTGCAGATACGCAGTATTTT.